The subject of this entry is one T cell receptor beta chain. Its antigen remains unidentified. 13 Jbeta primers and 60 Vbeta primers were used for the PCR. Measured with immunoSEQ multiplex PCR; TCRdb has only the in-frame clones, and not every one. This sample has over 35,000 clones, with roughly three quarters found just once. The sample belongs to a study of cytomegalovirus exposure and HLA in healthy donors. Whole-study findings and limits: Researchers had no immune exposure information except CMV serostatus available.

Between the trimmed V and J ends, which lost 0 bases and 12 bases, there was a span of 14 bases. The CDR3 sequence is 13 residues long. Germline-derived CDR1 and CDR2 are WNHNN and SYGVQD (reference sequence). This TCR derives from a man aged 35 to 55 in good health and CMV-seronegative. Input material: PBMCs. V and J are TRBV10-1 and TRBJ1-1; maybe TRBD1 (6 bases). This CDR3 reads CASSESRGARSFF. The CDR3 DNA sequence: TGCGCCAGCAGTGAGTCTCGGGGGGCGCGGTCTTTCTTT.